This T cell receptor (beta chain) derives from a study of blood T cell repertoires in COVID-19. Study background: Donors in the United States, Italy and Spain gave samples during acute or convalescent COVID-19. From T cells, B-cell-depleted T cells, or PBMCs came the material, which was cDNA or gDNA.

The junction had 9 bases not matched to a gene; V was cut back by 10 bases and J by 0 bases. The CDR3 contains 14 residues. Germline values: CDR1 MNHEY, CDR2 SVGAGI. Original processing notes: Estimation of nucleated cell counts was performed using reference gene primer amplification. Repertoires were generated with immunoSEQ multiplex PCR, while TCRdb's copy carries only in-frame clones and drops some. The V and J calls and the clone size are those of that table, but D and trimming were determined from the DNA. The data contain roughly 250,000 clones, roughly three quarters of them singletons. The chain has TRBV6-5 and TRBJ2-7; 7 bases are a match to TRBD1. Sample: peripheral blood. The sequence was obtained from a woman aged 35 to 49 with active or convalescent COVID-19. In DNA form, the CDR3 reads TGTGCCACCAAATGGGGACAGTACTCCTACGAGCAGTACTTC. Translated: CATKWGQYSYEQYF.